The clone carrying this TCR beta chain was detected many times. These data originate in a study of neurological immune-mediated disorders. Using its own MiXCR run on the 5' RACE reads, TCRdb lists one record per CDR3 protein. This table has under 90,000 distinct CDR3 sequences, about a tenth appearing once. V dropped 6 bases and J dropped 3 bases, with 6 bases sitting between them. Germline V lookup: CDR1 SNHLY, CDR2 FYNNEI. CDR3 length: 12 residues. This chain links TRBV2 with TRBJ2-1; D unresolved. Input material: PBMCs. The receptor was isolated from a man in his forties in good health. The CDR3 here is CASSWDYNEQFF. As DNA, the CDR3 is TGTGCCAGCAGCTGGGACTACAATGAGCAGTTCTTC.